Listed below are T cell receptor beta chains from one sample, sequenced in a study of preoperative IRX-2 immunotherapy in early breast cancer. Libraries were prepared by immunoSEQ multiplex PCR; TCRdb keeps only in-frame clonotypes and omits some of them. This repertoire shows 15,000 to 25,000 clones, about 85% found once; its top ten account for about 1%. Source: lymph node tissue, taken after IRX-2 immunotherapy. These receptors were taken from a human donor with breast cancer. The CDR3 runs from the conserved cysteine through the conserved F or W. D genes are given only for firm matches. Expanded clones are given a class, and other clones once, few, many or no size at all.

>TRBV19|TRBD1|TRBJ2-1|few
TGTGCCAGTATAGATACAGGGGGCTTCTACAATGAGCAGTTCTTC
CASIDTGGFYNEQFF
>TRBV5-1|TRBD1|TRBJ1-1|once
TGCGCCAGCAGTGATGATTTTCGGACAGGGGACGGAACTGAAGCTTTCTTT
CASSDDFRTGDGTEAFF
>TRBV6-8|-|TRBJ1-5|-
TGTGCCAGCACACCCAAAGGCAATCAGCCCCAGCATTTT
CASTPKGNQPQHF
>TRBV6-8|TRBD1|TRBJ1-2|-
TGTGCCAGCAGTTATGACAGGGGGCGAGAATCCTACACCTTC
CASSYDRGRESYTF
>TRBV7-1|-|TRBJ1-1|-
TGTGCCAGCAGCTCCCTTGGGAACACTGAAGCTTTCTTT
CASSSLGNTEAFF
>TRBV6-8|TRBD2|TRBJ2-2|-
TGTGCCAGCAGTTACTCTCGGGGGGGCGACACCGGGGAGCTGTTTTTT
CASSYSRGGDTGELFF
>TRBV28|-|TRBJ1-1|once
TGTGCCAGCAGTTTTTGGGGGAACACTGAAGCTTTCTTT
CASSFWGNTEAFF
>TRBV6-8|-|TRBJ1-1|-
TGTGCCATATCACGAGTGGGGGTCACTGAAGCTTTCTTT
CAISRVGVTEAFF
>TRBV29-1|TRBD1|TRBJ1-1|-
TGCAGCGCCGTCAGGGGGGCGGACACTGAAGCTTTCTTT
CSAVRGADTEAFF
>TRBV5-8|TRBD2|TRBJ2-2|-
TGTGCCAGCGGGACCGGGACTAGCGGGACCGGGGAGCTGTTTTTT
CASGTGTSGTGELFF
>TRBV28|-|TRBJ1-2|-
TGTGCCAGCAGCCCGCAGGGCTATGGCTACACCTTC
CASSPQGYGYTF
>TRBV10-1|TRBD1|TRBJ2-7|-
TGCGCCAGCAGTGACCCGGGACAGGGGTTTTACGAGCAGTACTTC
CASSDPGQGFYEQYF
>TRBV11-3|-|TRBJ1-2|once
TGTGCCAGCAGCTTCCGGGACCTCGTGTCCGGCTACACCTTC
CASSFRDLVSGYTF
>TRBV6-8|-|TRBJ2-1|-
TGTGCCAGCAGTTTGTGGTCGGGCAGGGGAACTAACAATGAGCAGTTCTTC
CASSLWSGRGTNNEQFF
>TRBV10-2|TRBD1|TRBJ2-1|-
TGCGCCAGCAGACGGACAGGGGGCCATGAGCAGTTCTTC
CASRRTGGHEQFF
>TRBV28|-|TRBJ2-7|-
TGTGCCAGCAGTCCCGCATCGTACAGCCTCTACGAGCAGTACTTC
CASSPASYSLYEQYF
>TRBV28|TRBD1|TRBJ1-5|-
TGTGCCAGCGGGAGGACAGGAAATGTTCAGCCCCAGCATTTT
CASGRTGNVQPQHF
>TRBV5-1|-|TRBJ1-1|once
TGCGCCAGCAGCTTGGTAACAGGCGGCACTGAAGCTTTCTTT
CASSLVTGGTEAFF
>TRBV6-8|TRBD1|TRBJ2-5|-
TGTGCCAGCAGTCGGACAGGGGCCGAGACCCAGTACTTC
CASSRTGAETQYF
>TRBV14|-|TRBJ2-3|few
TGTGCCAGCAGTCGGGACGCGATCAGGGATTGGGATACGCAGTATTTT
CASSRDAIRDWDTQYF
>TRBV6-8|-|TRBJ1-5|-
TGTGCCAGCAGTCCAGGTAGGGGAACCCAGCCCCAGCATTTT
CASSPGRGTQPQHF
>TRBV30|TRBD1|TRBJ2-5|-
TGTGCCTGGGCTGGGACAGACCAAGAGACCCAGTACTTC
CAWAGTDQETQYF
>TRBV14|-|TRBJ1-1|once
TGTGCCAGCAGCCCACAGGGAAGTTTGGCTGAAGCTTTCTTT
CASSPQGSLAEAFF
>TRBV6-8|TRBD1|TRBJ2-7|-
TGTGCCAGCAGTTACGACAGGGTCCTCTACGAGCAGTACTTC
CASSYDRVLYEQYF
>TRBV7-2|-|TRBJ2-5|-
TGTGCCAGCAGCTTAGCAGGGGGAGAGACCCAGTACTTC
CASSLAGGETQYF
>TRBV19|TRBD1|TRBJ1-1|few
TGTGCCAGTAGTAAGGCGGGACAGCAGAACACTGAAGCTTTCTTT
CASSKAGQQNTEAFF
>TRBV30|TRBD1|TRBJ1-2|-
TGTGCCTGGAGAGCGGACAGGACTTATGGCTACACCTTC
CAWRADRTYGYTF
>TRBV30|-|TRBJ2-7|-
TGTGCCTGGAATTCGGGGGGCCACGAGCAGTACTTC
CAWNSGGHEQYF
>TRBV28|-|TRBJ2-5|-
TGTGCCAGCACCATTAGTTCGGGGTGGGGAGAGACCCAGTACTTC
CASTISSGWGETQYF
>TRBV19|TRBD1|TRBJ1-4|-
TGTGCCAGTAGTATTTTAGGACAGGGCGGTGAAAAACTGTTTTTT
CASSILGQGGEKLFF
>TRBV9|TRBD2|TRBJ2-7|-
TGTGCCAGCAGCGCCGCTTGGGGGACTAGCGGCGAGCAGTACTTC
CASSAAWGTSGEQYF
>TRBV6-8|TRBD1|TRBJ1-2|-
TGTGCCAGCAGCCCTGGACAGGGGAACTATGGCTACACCTTC
CASSPGQGNYGYTF
>TRBV7-5|-|TRBJ1-2|-
TGTGCCAGCAGCCAAAGGACCGCTGACTATGGCTACACCTTC
CASSQRTADYGYTF
>TRBV6-8|-|TRBJ2-7|-
TGTGCCAGCAGTTACGAGGGCAGGGCAAACGAGCAGTACTTC
CASSYEGRANEQYF
>TRBV6-8|-|TRBJ1-5|-
TGTGCCAGCAAACAGTACAATCAGCCCCAGCATTTT
CASKQYNQPQHF
>TRBV5-2|-|TRBJ2-2|-
TGTGCCAGCCCTCCGGGGGGGAATCCCGGGGAGCTGTTTTTT
CASPPGGNPGELFF
>TRBV19|-|TRBJ2-7|few
TGTGCCAGTAGTATTTCCCCGGGATCCTACGAGCAGTACTTC
CASSISPGSYEQYF
>TRBV7-6|-|TRBJ1-4|-
TGTGCCAGCAGCTTTCTGCCGGCGGGGGTTAATGAAAAACTGTTTTTT
CASSFLPAGVNEKLFF
>TRBV30|-|TRBJ1-3|-
TGTGCCTGGAGTAAAGGGGTTAACACCATATATTTT
CAWSKGVNTIYF
>TRBV14|TRBD2|TRBJ2-1|-
TGTGCCAGCAGCCAAGATCGGTGGTTAGCGGGAGGTGAGCAGTTCTTC
CASSQDRWLAGGEQFF
>TRBV6-8|-|TRBJ1-2|once
TGTGCCAGCAGTTTACAGGGTGAGGGCTACACCTTC
CASSLQGEGYTF
>TRBV6-8|-|TRBJ1-2|-
TGTGCCAGCAGTCTCCAGACAGGACAAAGTATTAATGGCTACACCTTC
CASSLQTGQSINGYTF
>TRBV2|-|TRBJ1-5|-
TGTGCCAGTCGACAGCCAAATCAGCCCCAGCATTTT
CASRQPNQPQHF